The 8 T cell receptor beta chains reported below all come from one sample, sequenced in a study of blood T cell repertoires in COVID-19. The table came from immunoSEQ multiplex PCR; TCRdb's copy has only in-frame clones and leaves some out. This table holds a few hundred thousand clones, roughly 90% found once. Sequenced input: PBMCs or T cells enriched from blood (not recorded which). These receptors all stem from a woman aged 25 to 39 who had been exposed to COVID-19.

The chain employs TRBV10-1 and TRBJ1-5; 7 positions agree with TRBD1. V was clipped by 2 bases and J by 6 bases; unmatched bases: 10. Germline CDR1 reads WNHNN; CDR2 reads SYGVQD (reference sequence). This CDR3 is 16 amino acids long. This chain's CDR3 is CASSEGPGQLGQPQHF. Written as DNA, the CDR3 is TGCGCCAGCAGTGAGGGGCCGGGACAGCTCGGTCAGCCCCAGCATTTT.

J is TRBJ1-2 and V is TRBV29-1, with TRBD1 matching 7 bases. Germline loops: CDR1 SQVTM, CDR2 ANQGSEA. The CDR3 extends over 13 amino acids. The junction had 5 bases not matched to a gene; V was cut back by 3 bases and J by 4 bases. The CDR3 region is CSVETDRVYGYTF. The CDR3 bases are TGCAGCGTTGAGACCGACAGGGTCTATGGCTACACCTTC. Based on the CDR3 plus reference TRBV29-1 and TRBJ1-2, the full variable domain is SAVISQKPSRDICQRGTSLTIQCQVDSQVTMMFWYRQQPGQSLTLIATANQGSEATYESGFVIDKFPISRPNLTFSTLTVSNMSPEDSSIYLCSVETDRVYGYTFGSGTRLTVV.

The chain employs TRBV28 and TRBJ2-1, with 8 bases that match TRBD1. V lost 7 bases and J lost 4; bases outside the gene matches: 12. The germline V gene encodes CDR1 MDHEN and CDR2 SYDVKM. This CDR3 spans 16 amino acids. This CDR3 is CASTTFDRGVYNEQFF. The DNA of the CDR3 is TGTGCCAGCACCACGTTCGACAGGGGAGTTTACAATGAGCAGTTCTTC.

This sequence joins TRBV14 and TRBJ1-5; D uncertain. Germline V lookup: CDR1 SGHDN, CDR2 FVKESK. CDR3 length equals 14 residues. Trimming cost V 1 base and J 3 bases, with 7 bases left between them. Here the CDR3 reads CASSQGSNNQPQHF. CDR3 in DNA: TGTGCCAGCAGCCAAGGCAGTAACAATCAGCCCCAGCATTTT.

The J gene is TRBJ2-5, the V gene TRBV28; D is uncertain. Germline lookup yields CDR1 MDHEN and CDR2 SYDVKM. The V and J ends lost 3 bases and 1 base respectively, with 6 bases between them. The CDR3 has 13 amino acids. CDR3 loop: CASSFLSQETQYF. In DNA form, the CDR3 reads TGTGCCAGCAGTTTTCTTAGCCAAGAGACCCAGTACTTC.

The chain has TRBV9 and TRBJ2-3, with TRBD2 matching over 12 bases. Germline CDR1 is SGDLS and CDR2 is YYNGEE. The CDR3 sequence is 16 residues long. V dropped 3 bases and J dropped 6; count of bases not matched to a gene: 8. CDR3 in DNA: TGTGCCAGCAGCGCCAGACTAGCGGGAGCATTTGATACGCAGTATTTT. Translating it yields CASSARLAGAFDTQYF.

The rearrangement links TRBV19 to TRBJ2-6, with TRBD1 as a possible D gene (5 bases). V was pared by 9 bases and J by 4 bases, with 13 bases between. The CDR3 totals 14 residues. Germline-derived CDR1 and CDR2 are LNHDA and SQIVND (reference sequence). Here the CDR3 reads CASSQGSGANVLTF. The CDR3 DNA reads as TGTGCCAGCAGCCAGGGTTCGGGGGCCAACGTCCTGACTTTC. The whole variable domain, filled in from reference TRBV19 and TRBJ2-6, reads DGGITQSPKYLFRKEGQNVTLSCEQNLNHDAMYWYRQDPGQGLRLIYYSQIVNDFQKGDIAEGYSVSREKKESFPLTVTSAQKNPTAFYLCASSQGSGANVLTFGAGSRLTVL.

This rearrangement joins TRBV29-1 to TRBJ2-1; D is possibly TRBD2 (6 bases). V lost 5 bases, J lost 10 bases, and 18 bases lay in between. The CDR3 totals 13 residues. Germline V gene lookup returns CDR1 SQVTM and CDR2 ANQGSEA. The CDR3 nucleotides are TGCAGCGTTTCCTCGCGGCGGGAAGGAGAGCAGTTCTTC. Translating it yields CSVSSRREGEQFF.